The T cell receptor beta chain under discussion was sequenced for a study of early T cells in non-severe SARS-CoV-2 infection. Study information: From unsorted whole blood, bulk RNA was sequenced, and the chains remained unpaired.

CDR1 is SQVTM and CDR2 is ANQGSEA in the germline V gene. Deletions cut 4 bases from V and 6 bases from J, with 13 bases between. The CDR3 is 12 amino acids. The TCR library protocol was used to attach unique molecular identifiers. These identifiers were attached to individual cDNA molecules. Using its own MiXCR run on the 5' RACE reads, TCRdb lists one record per CDR3 protein. Of some 49,000 distinct CDR3 sequences detected, around 8% appear once; the ten largest clones hold 4% to 5.5%. Study conclusions and caveats: Matching results from VDJdb favored anti-spike CD8 responses, leaving private and CD4 specificities undetected.

This clonotype was seen at least ten times. What it binds is unknown. The material sequenced was whole blood. The receptor was isolated from an adult who was a healthcare worker with PCR-confirmed SARS-CoV-2 infection or an uninfected control (not recorded which). This chain uses TRBV29-1 with TRBJ2-7, with D maybe TRBD2 (6 bases). The CDR3: CSVVLGGREQYF. The CDR3 DNA reads as TGCAGCGTTGTGCTAGGAGGGCGCGAGCAGTACTTC.